This TCR beta chain was sequenced during a study of blood T cell repertoires in COVID-19. Study-level background: Samples representing acute and convalescent COVID-19 were sourced from the United States, Italy and Spain. PBMCs, B-cell-depleted T cells, or T cells provided the cDNA or gDNA that made up the material.

As handled by the study authors: Amplified reference gene primers provided the basis for estimating nucleated cell counts. The data were produced by immunoSEQ multiplex PCR, yet TCRdb's version contains in-frame clones alone and is incomplete. That table is the source of V, J and clone size, and D and trimming were worked out from the DNA. This sample has around 93,000 clones, with roughly 82% found just once. The CDR3 sequence is 14 residues long. Germline V CDR1 and CDR2: SGHDT, YYEEEE. The trim removed 6 bases at V and 2 bases at J, leaving 7 bases unmatched. This clone was seen once. This sequence was found in a man older than 75 with acute or convalescent COVID-19. The rearrangement joins TRBV5-6 to TRBJ1-2, with 7 bases aligning to TRBD1. Sequencing was carried out using peripheral blood. This CDR3 is CASTTGWVNYGYTF. In DNA form, the CDR3 reads TGTGCCAGCACGACAGGGTGGGTAAACTATGGCTACACCTTC.